These 17 T cell receptor beta chains came from one sample sequenced in a study of PD-1 blockade in classical Hodgkin lymphoma. Brentuximab vedotin exposure varied among the patients, all of whom had relapsed after autologous stem cell transplantation. The data were produced by immunoSEQ multiplex PCR, yet TCRdb's version contains in-frame clones alone and is incomplete. Seen here are tens of thousands of clones, 73% observed once, and the top ten hold about 15%. Source: peripheral blood mononuclear cells (PBMCs), taken before the second cycle of nivolumab. The receptors stem from a human donor with classical Hodgkin lymphoma.

CDR3 loop: CASSPLPGPPPMRQFF. The DNA of the CDR3 is TGTGCCAGCAGCCCTTTACCGGGACCACCACCAATGAGGCAGTTCTTC. The rearrangement links TRBV2 to TRBJ2-1, with D perhaps given as TRBD1 or TRBD2 (5 bases each). V was shortened by 6 bases and J by 12 bases, with 27 bases between the two germline ends. The CDR3 consists of 16 residues. Germline V gene sequence: CDR1 SNHLY, CDR2 FYNNEI.

The rearrangement uses TRBV7-2 and TRBJ2-1; the D gene could be TRBD1 or TRBD2 (5 bases each). Germline CDR1 reads SGHTA; CDR2 reads FQGNSA. V shed 2 bases and J shed 0 bases, with 8 bases lying between them. This CDR3 comprises 15 residues. In nucleotides, the CDR3 is TGTGCCAGCAGCTTATGGGACGGCTCCTACAATGAGCAGTTCTTC. The encoded protein is CASSLWDGSYNEQFF.

The rearrangement links TRBV19 to TRBJ1-2, with no clear D. Germline V gene sequence: CDR1 LNHDA, CDR2 SQIVND (reference sequence). V lost 3 bases and J 8 bases, leaving 13 bases between the germline ends. The CDR3 spans 13 residues. CDR3 coding DNA: TGTGCCAGTAGTATCCCAGAGTTCGGAGGCTACACCTTC. It is translated as CASSIPEFGGYTF.

The genes are TRBV19 and TRBJ2-1; weak D call: TRBD2 (6 bases). V lost 4 bases, J lost 8 bases, and 9 bases lay in between. Germline V CDR1 and CDR2: LNHDA, SQIVND (reference sequence). There are 12 residues in the CDR3. In nucleotides, the CDR3 is TGTGCCAGTAGTACCCGACTAGATGAGCAGTTCTTC. Translation gives CASSTRLDEQFF.

This clone appeared a single time. The rearrangement links TRBV6-6 to TRBJ2-7; TRBD1 matches at 9 bases. V trimming: 1 base; J trimming: 0 bases; junction bases outside the gene matches: 4. Germline assignment: CDR1 MNHNY and CDR2 SVGAGI (reference sequence). CDR3 length: 16 amino acids. CDR3 in amino acids: CASSYFGQGNSYEQYF. As DNA, the CDR3 is TGTGCCAGCAGTTACTTTGGACAGGGGAACTCCTACGAGCAGTACTTC.

V is TRBV5-8 and J is TRBJ1-1, with D hard to call. V was trimmed by 4 bases and J by 1 base, leaving 14 bases between them. The CDR3 runs to 15 residues. The germline V gene has CDR1 SGHTS and CDR2 YDEGEE. The CDR3 DNA reads TGTGCCAGCAGCCTCCGACCGGGCCCGAACACTGAAGCTTTCTTT. Amino acid sequence: CASSLRPGPNTEAFF.

The V call is TRBV6-1, the J call TRBJ2-2; D remains unclear. Trimming removed 1 base at V and 6 bases at J, with 12 bases between. Germline V lookup: CDR1 MNHNS, CDR2 SASEGT. The CDR3 runs to 15 residues. DNA for the CDR3: TGTGCCAGCAGTGAAGGGAGCAGCCAGGCCGGGGAGCTGTTTTTT. As protein: CASSEGSSQAGELFF.

The V and J genes are TRBV9 and TRBJ2-7; D is unclear. The CDR3 runs to 13 residues. V shed 4 bases and J shed 5 bases, with 13 bases lying between them. Germline CDR1 is SGDLS and CDR2 is YYNGEE. In nucleotides, the CDR3 is TGTGCCAGCAGCTCCACCGAGTTCGACGAGCAGTACTTC. It yields the protein CASSSTEFDEQYF.

V gene TRBV6-5 combines with J gene TRBJ1-2; 9 bases match TRBD1. The germline CDR1 and CDR2 sequences are MNHEY and SVGAGI. CDR3 length: 14 amino acids. Trimming took 8 bases from V and 2 from J; bases not matched to a gene: 6. In DNA, the CDR3 is TGTGCCAGCCGGACAGGGGCTTCGAACTATGGCTACACCTTC. This translates into CASRTGASNYGYTF.

The chain is built from TRBV7-2 and TRBJ1-2; the D gene is possibly TRBD1 (5 bases). CDR1 SGHTA and CDR2 FQGNSA come from the germline V gene. The CDR3 spans 15 residues. Between the trimmed V and J ends, which lost 2 bases and 8 bases, there was a span of 18 bases. CDR3 region: CASSLWGGSMEGYTF. Written as DNA, the CDR3 is TGTGCCAGCAGCTTATGGGGGGGATCGATGGAGGGCTACACCTTC.

The chain joins TRBV7-9 to TRBJ1-5; 9 positions match TRBD1. The CDR3 is made up of 15 amino acids. V was pared by 1 base and J by 5 bases, with 3 bases of the junction left unmatched. Germline CDR1 and CDR2: SEHNR and FQNEAQ (reference sequence). This CDR3 is CASSLGWDRDQPQHF. For the CDR3, the DNA is TGTGCCAGCAGCTTAGGTTGGGACAGGGATCAGCCCCAGCATTTT.

The chain couples TRBV27 to TRBJ1-1; a weak D match, TRBD1 (5 bases). CDR3 length: 15 residues. V dropped 8 bases and J dropped 4 bases, with 20 bases sitting between them. CDR1 and CDR2 from the germline V gene are MNHEY and SMNVEV (reference sequence). The CDR3 nucleotides are TGTGCCAGCCGAGTTTTGGAAACGAGGGGCACTGAAGCTTTCTTT. It encodes CASRVLETRGTEAFF.

The chain links TRBV6-5 to TRBJ2-7; D gene ambiguous. V lost 2 bases and J lost 6, with 8 bases in between. The germline V gene encodes CDR1 MNHEY and CDR2 SVGAGI. This CDR3 spans 12 amino acids. DNA of the CDR3: TGTGCCAGCAGTTACCGGATGGGCGAGCAGTACTTC. The encoded protein is CASSYRMGEQYF.

The V and J genes are TRBV6-5 and TRBJ2-3, with D perhaps matching TRBD1 (6 bases). Trimming removed 5 bases at V and 4 bases at J, with 16 bases between. The CDR3 covers 15 residues. Per germline, CDR1 MNHEY and CDR2 SVGAGI. In DNA form, the CDR3 reads TGTGCCAGCAGTCCCGGGACAACGACCTCAGATACGCAGTATTTT. Amino acid sequence: CASSPGTTTSDTQYF.

The chain combines TRBV19 with TRBJ2-6; 11 bases are a match to TRBD1. Germline V lookup: CDR1 LNHDA, CDR2 SQIVND (reference sequence). V lost 4 bases, J lost 11 bases, and 7 bases stayed unmatched. The CDR3 has 15 residues. Here the CDR3 DNA reads TGTGCCAGTAGTACACCGGGACAGGGGGTTTACGTCCTGACTTTC. It yields the protein CASSTPGQGVYVLTF.

This clone has more than one count but fewer than ten. The chain recombines TRBV6-5 with TRBJ1-2; 7 positions match TRBD1. The length of the CDR3 is 11 residues. Germline CDR1 MNHEY, CDR2 SVGAGI. V was clipped by 6 bases and J by 8 bases; unmatched bases: 3. The CDR3 spells CASRGTDGYTF. For the CDR3, the DNA is TGTGCCAGCAGAGGGACAGACGGCTACACCTTC.

The genes are TRBV7-9 and TRBJ2-1; the match to TRBD2 covers 9 bases. Germline lookup yields CDR1 SEHNR and CDR2 FQNEAQ (reference sequence). The CDR3 is 15 amino acids. The junction had 10 bases not matched to a gene; V was cut back by 5 bases and J by 8 bases. The CDR3 DNA reads TGTGCCAGCAGCCCTGGACTAGCGATGGTACATGAGCAGTTCTTC. Its protein product is CASSPGLAMVHEQFF.